The following is a T cell receptor (beta chain) sequence with its context. This clonotype was detected many times. Its antigen is not yet known. Within one base of it there is no much larger clone, and no base qualities were kept. Amplification of TCR beta CDR3 regions was carried out from RNA transcripts. A first-round RT-PCR of the TCR CDR3 used the HTBI primer set with the Qiagen OneStep RT-PCR kit. The libraries were constructed in a second round of multiplex PCR and then size-selected and purified. Paired-end sequencing of the libraries was performed with 100 bp reads on an Illumina HiSeq2000. Under the source paper's analysis protocol: SOAPnuke was used to process the raw data, throwing out any read that contained adapters or uncalled bases, had a mean Phred below 15, or lacked an exact constant-primer or identifier match. COPE v1.2.5 was used to merge high-quality paired reads, and clonotypes were defined as unique nucleotide sequences. Clonotypes were aligned to IMGT TRBV, TRBD and TRBJ reference segments using MiTCR v1.1. Analysis was restricted to V-J combinations with a frequency above 0.0001, which covered roughly 99% of repertoires. A TCS score was defined as the ratio between F50 (clonal expansion) and ExV (chaos), using BLOSUM62-based TCRdist between CDR3 peptides within each V-J. Welch's t-statistics and random forest reduced approximately 520 V-J features to some 14, which were used in a naive Bayes classifier (R e1071). Thyroid-blood repertoire similarity was quantified with the Morisita-Horn index. TCRdb reprocessed the public reads (quality trimming at Q25 with fastp, clone calling with MiXCR) and kept in-frame beta chains. Merged by CDR3 protein, the rows form single entries marked with the most common genes and DNA. The authors' filters were not applied to this entry. The sample table shows 500,000 to 600,000 distinct CDR3 sequences, and around 42% are seen once. The ten largest clones take up about 8.3% of the sample.

The sample belongs to a study of T cells in Graves' hyperthyroidism and ophthalmopathy (dated 2019 in TCRdb). About the full investigation: To identify TCR V-J signatures that set the groups apart, the researchers used a discovery cohort of about a hundred patients, made up of roughly 45 with Graves' ophthalmopathy and about 60 with stable Graves' hyperthyroidism. Prospective prediction of ophthalmopathy was tested in an independent validation cohort of approximately 19 hyperthyroidism patients and 17 patients who later progressed to ophthalmopathy. The 100 discovery patients were randomly split 7:3 into training and test sets. In six Graves' hyperthyroidism patients, the study also compared T-cell repertoires from thyroid tissue with T-cell repertoires from blood. Following sampling, methimazole starting at 30 mg daily was given to hyperthyroidism patients, and high-dose intravenous methylprednisolone was given to ophthalmopathy patients. The paper describes TCR Vbeta CDR3 sequencing of 135 peripheral blood samples, made up of fewer than 50 ophthalmopathy patients, 70 to 75 hyperthyroidism patients and 17 progressor patients.

Graves' hyperthyroidism was defined as stable when no progression to ophthalmopathy occurred over 18 months of follow-up. Hyperthyroidism patients were aged 18 to 65 years and newly diagnosed, with disease duration of less than 2 months. Exclusion was applied to patients with uncontrolled infections, other autoimmune diseases, pregnancy or lactation. Diagnoses were established on the basis of clinical symptoms, serum thyroxine and TRAb, thyroid ultrasound, and orbital computed tomography. Trizol reagent was used to extract total RNA, and RNA quality was then checked on an Agilent 2100 Bioanalyzer. Overall study outcomes, separate from this receptor: In validation, the model predicted progression to ophthalmopathy a median of approximately 6.6 months before onset, with approximately 68% sensitivity and 72.22% specificity. Most expanded thyroid clonotypes (frequency above 0.001) were also detected in blood, a finding suggesting that blood repertoires may reflect thyroid immune responses. No statistical method was used to set the sample size in advance, and investigators knew the group allocation. A 13 V-J signature model separated ophthalmopathy from stable hyperthyroidism, with approximately 87% sensitivity and 81.08% specificity in cross-validation and 80%/75% in testing.

CDR1 and CDR2 are read off the germline V gene as SQVTM and ANQGSEA. The CDR3 spans 14 residues, from the cysteine through the phenylalanine. CDR3 DNA only is kept here, 42 bases in frame from base 1. The junction shows trimming of 5 bases on V and 5 bases on J, and the gene matches do not reach 9 bases of it. The V and J segments used are TRBV29-1 and TRBJ2-7; the junction holds 10 bases that match TRBD1. The sequencing sample was made of peripheral blood or thyroid tissue (not recorded which). The origin of this receptor is a woman aged 18 to 35 with Graves' hyperthyroidism. The CDR3 protein is CSVTPTGQGDEQYF. The sequence in DNA is TGCAGCGTTACACCTACCGGACAGGGGGACGAGCAGTACTTC.